This T cell receptor beta chain was captured in a study of shared clonotypes between healthy human individuals. Using immunoSEQ multiplex PCR, the repertoire was profiled, and TCRdb retains in-frame clones only, with some absent. In the table there are hundreds of thousands of clones, roughly 98% of which are singletons. Regarding the study as a whole: The expectation was that sequencing depth would affect clonotype sharing among donors. Specimens sampled were limited to blood, with tissue repertoires likely differing. Relative to their counterparts shared across all four donors, non-shared clonotypes exhibited diminished generation probabilities.

CD45RO negativity and positive selection for CCR7 defined naive CD8 cells, a population that excluded terminally differentiated effector memory CD45RA+ cells. Remarks on this clone: Its antigen is not known.

The TCR originated in a man in his thirties or forties in good health. The specimen was naive CD8+ T cells sorted from blood.

The CDR3 is CASSPGGITEAFF. The CDR3 DNA sequence: TGTGCCAGCAGTCCAGGGGGCATCACTGAAGCTTTCTTT. The chain combines TRBV6-1 with TRBJ1-1; 8 bases line up with TRBD1. V lost 5 bases, J lost 4 bases, and 3 bases stayed unmatched. Germline V gene data show CDR1 as MNHNS and CDR2 as SASEGT. The CDR3 spans 13 residues.